The clone carrying this T cell receptor (beta chain) turned up a few times. Its antigen is currently unknown. The germline V and J ends were trimmed by 5 bases and 7 bases, with 12 bases remaining between them. This CDR3 comprises 13 residues. Germline CDR1 reads SGHVS; CDR2 reads FQNEAQ. Sample-barcoded 5' priming and a J-beta primer mix drove a second PCR of about 6 to 12 cycles. Tagging of each cDNA molecule was performed by a template-switch adaptor with 12 random nucleotides. Via MiXCR, TCRdb re-called the 5' RACE reads, giving one row per CDR3 protein. The sample lists about 1.5 million distinct CDR3 sequences, 35% to 45% occurring once. This sample is part of a study of blood T cells in healthy people across ages. Whole-study findings and limits: With age, beta diversity per million T cells declined roughly linearly, significantly by 30 to 40. The authors considered diversity estimates from one million T cells to be underestimates. The percentage of naive T cells correlated strongly with TCR beta diversity.

The chain links TRBV7-8 to TRBJ2-1; the D gene is possibly TRBD1 (5 bases). The sequence was collected from a woman aged 18-29 years in good health. The source material was blood. The CDR3 DNA follows: TGTGCCAGCAGCGTCAGGGTTGAGAATGAGCAGTTCTTC. Its protein product is CASSVRVENEQFF.